Sequencing of this T cell receptor (beta chain) was carried out in a study of OX40 agonist ivuxolimab in advanced cancers. Turning to the study itself: The diagnoses of dose-escalation patients were hepatocellular carcinoma, melanoma, renal cell or head and neck cancer.

Trimming removed 4 bases at V and 4 bases at J, with 12 bases between. The CDR3 contains 14 residues. Germline CDR1 and CDR2: MNHNS and SASEGT. As concerns this clone: What it binds is unknown.

With autoimmune disease history or systemic immunosuppression, patients were excluded. Only in-frame clones appear in the TCRdb table, and some are missing; sequencing was by immunoSEQ multiplex PCR. The sample contains tens of thousands of clones, 75% to 90% of which appear only once. Whole-study results and caveats: Clonal expansion was seen in CD4+ and CD8+ blood T cells by week 6 at 0.1 to 3.0 mg/kg.

The specimen was CD4+ or CD8+ T cells sorted from blood, collected in a trial of the OX40 agonist ivuxolimab. The TCR originated in an adult with an advanced solid tumor such as melanoma, head and neck, liver or kidney cancer. The chain is built from TRBV6-1 and TRBJ2-3; D is uncertain. The CDR3: CASSAMHSSDTQYF. The CDR3 DNA reads TGTGCCAGCAGTGCCATGCATAGCTCAGATACGCAGTATTTT.